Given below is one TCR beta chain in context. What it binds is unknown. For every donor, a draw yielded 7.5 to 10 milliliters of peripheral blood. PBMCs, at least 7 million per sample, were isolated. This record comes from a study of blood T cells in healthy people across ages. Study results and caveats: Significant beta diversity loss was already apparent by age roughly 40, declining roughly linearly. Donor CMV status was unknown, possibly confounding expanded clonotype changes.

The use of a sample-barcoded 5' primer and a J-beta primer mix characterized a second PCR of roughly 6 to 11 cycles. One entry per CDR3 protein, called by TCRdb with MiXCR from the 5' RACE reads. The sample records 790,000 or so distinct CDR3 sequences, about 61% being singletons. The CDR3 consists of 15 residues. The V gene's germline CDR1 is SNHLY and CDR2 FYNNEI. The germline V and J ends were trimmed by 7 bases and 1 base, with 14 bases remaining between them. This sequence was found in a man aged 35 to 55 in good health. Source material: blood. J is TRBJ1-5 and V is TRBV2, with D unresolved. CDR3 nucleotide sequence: TGTGCCAGCATGAAGTCGTCAGAGAGCAATCAGCCCCAGCATTTT. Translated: CASMKSSESNQPQHF.